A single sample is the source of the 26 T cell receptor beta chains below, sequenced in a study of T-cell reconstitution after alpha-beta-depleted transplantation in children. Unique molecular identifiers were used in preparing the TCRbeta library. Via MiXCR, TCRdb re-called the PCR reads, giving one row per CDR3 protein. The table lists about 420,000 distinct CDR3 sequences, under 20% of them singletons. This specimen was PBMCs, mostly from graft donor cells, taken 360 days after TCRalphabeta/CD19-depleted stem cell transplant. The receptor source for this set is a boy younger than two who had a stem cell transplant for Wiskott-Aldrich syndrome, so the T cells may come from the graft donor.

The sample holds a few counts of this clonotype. CDR3 coding DNA: TGTGCCAGCAGCCCGGCCGGGGGACCCACCGAGCAGTACTTC. It codes for CASSPAGGPTEQYF. V and J are TRBV12-3 or TRBV12-4 and TRBJ2-7; TRBD2 might be the D (6 bases). The CDR3 runs 14 residues. Trimming removed 6 bases at V and 6 bases at J, with 18 bases between.

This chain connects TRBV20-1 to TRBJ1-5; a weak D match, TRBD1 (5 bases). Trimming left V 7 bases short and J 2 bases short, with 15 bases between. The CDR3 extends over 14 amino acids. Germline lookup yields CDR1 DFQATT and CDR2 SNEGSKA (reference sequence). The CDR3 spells CSVGDRSGNQPQHF. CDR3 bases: TGCAGTGTCGGGGACCGCAGCGGCAATCAGCCCCAGCATTTT.

Written as DNA, the CDR3 is TGTGCCAGCAGCTTCCCCTTCCCAGAAAACGAGCAGTACTTC. It translates to CASSFPFPENEQYF. J is TRBJ2-7 and V is TRBV11-2, with D uncertain. This CDR3 contains 14 residues. Germline values: CDR1 SGHAT, CDR2 FQNNGV. Trimming left V 3 bases short and J 5 bases short, with 14 bases between.

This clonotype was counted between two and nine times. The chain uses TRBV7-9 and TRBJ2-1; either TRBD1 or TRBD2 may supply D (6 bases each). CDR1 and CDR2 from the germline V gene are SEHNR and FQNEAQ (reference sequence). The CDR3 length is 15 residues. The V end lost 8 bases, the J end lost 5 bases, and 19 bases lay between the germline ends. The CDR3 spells CASVRGGQMNNEQFF. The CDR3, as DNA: TGTGCCAGCGTAAGGGGAGGACAGATGAACAATGAGCAGTTCTTC.

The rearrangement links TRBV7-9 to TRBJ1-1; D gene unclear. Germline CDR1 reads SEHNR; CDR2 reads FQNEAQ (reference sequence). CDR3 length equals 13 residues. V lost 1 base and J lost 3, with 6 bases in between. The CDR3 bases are TGTGCCAGCAGCTTAGACGAATACACTGAAGCTTTCTTT. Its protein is CASSLDEYTEAFF.

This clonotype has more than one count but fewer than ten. The CDR3 DNA reads as TGTGCCAGCAGGCGGGAGGAAGTAGATACGCAGTATTTT. Its protein product is CASRREEVDTQYF. This rearrangement joins TRBV12-3 or TRBV12-4 to TRBJ2-3; 8 nucleotides align to TRBD2. The length of the CDR3 is 13 residues. V lost 6 bases to trimming and J lost 5 bases; unmatched junction nucleotides: 4.

CDR3 nucleotides: TGTGCCAGCAGCTTACCCGACAGAAACCCCTACGAGCAGTACTTC. Amino acid sequence: CASSLPDRNPYEQYF. The chain recombines TRBV7-9 with TRBJ2-7; possibly TRBD1 for D (5 bases). The CDR3 covers 15 residues. Trimming pared 2 bases from V and 2 bases from J, leaving 13 bases between. CDR1 is SEHNR and CDR2 is FQNEAQ in the germline V gene (reference sequence).

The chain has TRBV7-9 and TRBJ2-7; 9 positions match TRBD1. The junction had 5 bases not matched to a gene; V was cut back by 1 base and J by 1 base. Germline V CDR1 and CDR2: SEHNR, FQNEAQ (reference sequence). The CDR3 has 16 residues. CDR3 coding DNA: TGTGCCAGCAGCTTAGAGGCGACAGGGGGGTCCTACGAGCAGTACTTC. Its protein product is CASSLEATGGSYEQYF.

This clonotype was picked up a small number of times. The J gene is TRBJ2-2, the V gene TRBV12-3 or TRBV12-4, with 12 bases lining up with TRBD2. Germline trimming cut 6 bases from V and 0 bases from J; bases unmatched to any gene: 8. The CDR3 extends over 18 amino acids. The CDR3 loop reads CASSPRRTSGTNTGELFF. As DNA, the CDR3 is TGTGCCAGCAGCCCTCGGCGGACTAGCGGGACGAACACCGGGGAGCTGTTTTTT.

The CDR3 here is CATSRDKYGQSSQNTEAFF. CDR3 sequence (DNA): TGTGCCACCAGCAGAGATAAGTATGGACAGTCCTCGCAGAACACTGAAGCTTTCTTT. The J gene is TRBJ1-1, the V gene TRBV15; maybe TRBD1 (6 bases). CDR1 and CDR2 from the germline V gene are LNHNV and YYDKDF (reference sequence). This CDR3 has 19 residues. V lost 0 bases to trimming and J lost 1 base, with 21 bases between them.

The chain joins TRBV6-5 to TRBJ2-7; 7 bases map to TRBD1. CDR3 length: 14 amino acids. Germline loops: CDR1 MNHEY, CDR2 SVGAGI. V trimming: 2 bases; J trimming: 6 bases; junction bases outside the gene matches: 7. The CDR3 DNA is TGTGCCAGCAGTTACAGACAGGGTGGTTTCGAGCAGTACTTC. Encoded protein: CASSYRQGGFEQYF.

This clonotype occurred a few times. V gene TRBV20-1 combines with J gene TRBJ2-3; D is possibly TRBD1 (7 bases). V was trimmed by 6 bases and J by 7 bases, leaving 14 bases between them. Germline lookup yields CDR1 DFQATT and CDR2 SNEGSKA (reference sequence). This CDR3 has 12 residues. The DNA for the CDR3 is TGCAGTGCCTGGACAGGAGGGCATACGCAGTATTTT. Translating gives CSAWTGGHTQYF.

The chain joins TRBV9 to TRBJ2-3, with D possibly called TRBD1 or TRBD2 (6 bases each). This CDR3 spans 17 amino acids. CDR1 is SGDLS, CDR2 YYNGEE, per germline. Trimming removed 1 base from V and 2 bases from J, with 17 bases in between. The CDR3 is CASSVLGGPHFTDTQYF. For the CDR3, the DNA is TGTGCCAGCAGCGTACTTGGGGGGCCGCATTTCACAGATACGCAGTATTTT.

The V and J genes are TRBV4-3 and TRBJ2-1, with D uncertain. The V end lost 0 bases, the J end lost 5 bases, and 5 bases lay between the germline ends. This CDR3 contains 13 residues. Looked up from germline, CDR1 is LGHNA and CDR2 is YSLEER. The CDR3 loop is CASSQDYHNEQFF. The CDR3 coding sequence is TGCGCCAGCAGCCAAGATTATCACAATGAGCAGTTCTTC.

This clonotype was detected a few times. The CDR3 DNA reads TGTGCCAGCAGCCAAGAGGGAGGAACCGGGGAGCTGTTTTTT. Translation: CASSQEGGTGELFF. The J gene is TRBJ2-2, the V gene TRBV4-2, with a tentative D call TRBD2 (6 bases). The length of the CDR3 is 14 residues. With 0 bases removed from V and 5 bases from J, the gap between germline ends came to 7 bases. CDR1 LGHNA and CDR2 YNFKEQ come from the germline V gene.

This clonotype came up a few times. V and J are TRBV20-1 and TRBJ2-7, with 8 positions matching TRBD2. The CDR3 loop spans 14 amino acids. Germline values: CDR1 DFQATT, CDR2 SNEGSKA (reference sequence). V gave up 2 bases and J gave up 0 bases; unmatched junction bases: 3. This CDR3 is CSARSGTSSYEQYF. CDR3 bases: TGCAGTGCTAGATCCGGGACTAGCTCCTACGAGCAGTACTTC.

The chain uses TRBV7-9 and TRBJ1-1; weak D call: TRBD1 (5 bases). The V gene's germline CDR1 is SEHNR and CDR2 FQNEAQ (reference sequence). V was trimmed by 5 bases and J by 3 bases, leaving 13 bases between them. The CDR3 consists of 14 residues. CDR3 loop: CASSRRWGDTEAFF. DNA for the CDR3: TGTGCCAGCAGCCGACGGTGGGGGGACACTGAAGCTTTCTTT.

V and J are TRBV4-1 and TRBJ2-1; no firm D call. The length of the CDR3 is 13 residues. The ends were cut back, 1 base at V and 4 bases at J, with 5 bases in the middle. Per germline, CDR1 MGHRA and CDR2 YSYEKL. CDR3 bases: TGCGCCAGCAGCCAAGTAATATACAATGAGCAGTTCTTC. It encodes CASSQVIYNEQFF.

The CDR3 region is CASSLSYRDTDTQYF. The CDR3, as DNA: TGCGCCAGCAGTCTCTCGTATCGGGACACAGATACGCAGTATTTT. This sequence joins TRBV5-1 and TRBJ2-3; possible D gene TRBD2, 5 bases. Trimming took off 5 bases at V and 2 bases at J, with 15 bases between the two ends. The CDR3 consists of 15 residues. Germline CDR1 and CDR2: SGHRS and YFSETQ.

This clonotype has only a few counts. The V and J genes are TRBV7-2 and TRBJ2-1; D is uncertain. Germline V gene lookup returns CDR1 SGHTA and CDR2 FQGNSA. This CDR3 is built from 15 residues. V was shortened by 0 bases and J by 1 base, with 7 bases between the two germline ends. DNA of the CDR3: TGTGCCAGCAGCTTAGCCCGGGCATCCTACAATGAGCAGTTCTTC. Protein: CASSLARASYNEQFF. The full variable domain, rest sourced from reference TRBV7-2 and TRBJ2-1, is GAGVSQSPSNKVTEKGKDVELRCDPISGHTALYWYRQSLGQGLEFLIYFQGNSAPDKSGLPSDRFSAERTGGSVSTLTIQRTQQEDSAVYLCASSLARASYNEQFFGPGTRLTVL.

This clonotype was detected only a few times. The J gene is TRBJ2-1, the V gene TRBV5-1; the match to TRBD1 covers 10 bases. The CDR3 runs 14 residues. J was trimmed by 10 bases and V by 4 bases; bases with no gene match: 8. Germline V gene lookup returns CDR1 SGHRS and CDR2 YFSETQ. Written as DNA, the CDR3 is TGCGCCAGCAGCCGCCTGGACAGGGGGGACGAGCAGTTCTTC. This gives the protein CASSRLDRGDEQFF.

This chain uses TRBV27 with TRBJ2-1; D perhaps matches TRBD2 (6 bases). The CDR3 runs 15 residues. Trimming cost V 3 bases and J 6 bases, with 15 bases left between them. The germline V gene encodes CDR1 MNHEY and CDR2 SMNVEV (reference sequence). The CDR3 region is CASSFSLAVFNEQFF. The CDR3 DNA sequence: TGTGCCAGCAGTTTCTCGTTAGCGGTCTTCAATGAGCAGTTCTTC.

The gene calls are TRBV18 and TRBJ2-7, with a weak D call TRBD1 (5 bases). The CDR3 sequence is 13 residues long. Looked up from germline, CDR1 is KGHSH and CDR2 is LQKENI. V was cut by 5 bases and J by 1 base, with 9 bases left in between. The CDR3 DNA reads TGTGCCAGCTCAATAGACAGTTCCTACGAGCAGTACTTC. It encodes CASSIDSSYEQYF. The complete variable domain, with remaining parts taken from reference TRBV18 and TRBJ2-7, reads NAGVMQNPRHLVRRRGQEARLRCSPMKGHSHVYWYRQLPEEGLKFMVYLQKENIIDESGMPKERFSAEFPKEGPSILRIQQVVRGDSAAYFCASSIDSSYEQYFGPGTRLTVT.

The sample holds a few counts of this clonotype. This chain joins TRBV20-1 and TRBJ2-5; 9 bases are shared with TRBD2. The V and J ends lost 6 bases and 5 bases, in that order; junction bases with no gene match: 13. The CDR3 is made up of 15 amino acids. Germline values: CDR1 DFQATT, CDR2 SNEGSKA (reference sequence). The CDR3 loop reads CSARRTSVWRETQYF. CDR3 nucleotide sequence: TGCAGTGCCCGGAGGACTAGCGTTTGGAGGGAGACCCAGTACTTC.

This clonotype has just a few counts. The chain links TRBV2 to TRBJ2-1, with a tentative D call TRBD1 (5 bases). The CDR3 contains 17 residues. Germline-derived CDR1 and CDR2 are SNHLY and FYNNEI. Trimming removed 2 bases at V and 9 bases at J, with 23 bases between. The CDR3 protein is CASSESWSGKKSSEQFF. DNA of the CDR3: TGTGCCAGCAGTGAATCCTGGTCAGGGAAAAAATCCAGTGAGCAGTTCTTC.

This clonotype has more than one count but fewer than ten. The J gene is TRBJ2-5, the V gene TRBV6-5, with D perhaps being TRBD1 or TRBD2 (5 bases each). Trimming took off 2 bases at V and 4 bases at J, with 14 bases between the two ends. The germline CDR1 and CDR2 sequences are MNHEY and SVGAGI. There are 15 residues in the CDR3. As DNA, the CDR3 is TGTGCCAGCAGTTACATGTTCCGGGGACGAGAGACCCAGTACTTC. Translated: CASSYMFRGRETQYF.